Listed below are T cell receptor beta chains from one sample, sequenced in a study of blood T cells in healthy people across ages. TCRdb processed the 5' RACE reads anew with MiXCR; each CDR3 protein has one entry. Found here are 650,000 to 1,000,000 distinct CDR3 sequences, 30% to 45% of them singletons; the top ten hold 10% to 15%. Specimen: blood. Every receptor here comes from a man aged 18 to 29 in good health. Both conserved end residues are part of each CDR3. The order of the fields is clone size, J gene, V gene, D gene, CDR3 protein, CDR3 DNA. D genes are given only for firm matches. A clone size is listed for some rows: how often the clone was seen (once, few, many), or a class if it is expanded.

few,TRBJ2-1,TRBV3-1,NA,CASSQDRGSHNEQFF,TGTGCCAGCAGCCAAGATCGAGGATCCCACAATGAGCAGTTCTTC
many,TRBJ2-7,TRBV12-3/TRBV12-4,NA,CASSLGQAFYYEQYF,TGTGCCAGCAGTTTAGGACAGGCCTTCTACTACGAGCAGTACTTC
few,TRBJ2-1,TRBV7-7,NA,CASSFRLDNEQFF,TGTGCTAGCAGCTTCAGACTGGACAATGAGCAGTTCTTC
NA,TRBJ2-1,TRBV25-1,TRBD2,CAAGTSGGVYNEQFF,TGTGCAGCCGGGACTAGCGGGGGGGTTTACAATGAGCAGTTCTTC
many,TRBJ1-4,TRBV29-1,NA,CSAGVSNEKLFF,TGCAGCGCTGGGGTATCTAATGAAAAACTGTTTTTT
NA,TRBJ2-2,TRBV20-1,NA,CSARGGGKETGELFF,TGCAGTGCTAGAGGGGGTGGGAAGGAAACCGGGGAGCTGTTTTTT
many,TRBJ1-2,TRBV6-5,NA,CASSYSAPSSPSGYGYTF,TGTGCCAGCAGTTACTCAGCCCCTTCGAGCCCCTCTGGCTATGGCTACACCTTC
few,TRBJ2-1,TRBV20-1,NA,CSARLTGSSYNEQFF,TGCAGTGCTAGACTTACAGGGAGCTCCTACAATGAGCAGTTCTTC
NA,TRBJ1-4,TRBV4-2,NA,CASSQAPPQLNEKLFF,TGTGCCAGCAGCCAGGCACCTCCCCAACTAAATGAAAAACTGTTTTTT
NA,TRBJ1-1,TRBV7-2,NA,CASSPYGNTEAFF,TGTGCCAGCAGCCCCTACGGGAACACTGAAGCTTTCTTT
many,TRBJ2-7,TRBV20-1,TRBD1,CSASLGTDLYEQYF,TGCAGTGCTAGTCTTGGGACAGATCTATACGAGCAGTACTTC
NA,TRBJ1-1,TRBV6-6,TRBD1,CAAGQGATEAFF,TGTGCCGCCGGGCAGGGGGCCACTGAAGCTTTCTTT
NA,TRBJ1-4,TRBV2,TRBD1,CASADRGYNEKLFF,TGTGCCAGCGCGGACAGGGGCTATAATGAAAAACTGTTTTTT
NA,TRBJ2-1,TRBV7-2,NA,CASSFSSLEQFF,TGTGCCAGCAGCTTTAGCTCACTAGAGCAGTTCTTC
few,TRBJ2-6,TRBV4-3,NA,CASSARVSGANVLTF,TGCGCCAGCAGCGCCAGGGTTTCTGGGGCCAACGTCCTGACTTTC
many,TRBJ2-7,TRBV12-3/TRBV12-4,NA,CASSGDYEQYF,TGTGCCAGCAGCGGTGATTACGAGCAGTACTTC
few,TRBJ1-5,TRBV7-2,TRBD1,CASSYSGTGVVQPQHF,TGTGCCAGCAGCTATTCCGGGACAGGGGTAGTTCAGCCCCAGCATTTT
NA,TRBJ2-2,TRBV20-1,NA,CGAKGWTDTGELFF,TGCGGTGCTAAAGGTTGGACAGACACCGGGGAGCTGTTTTTT
few,TRBJ1-2,TRBV5-1,NA,CASSSSTANYGYTF,TGCGCCAGCAGCTCCTCGACAGCTAACTATGGCTACACCTTC
many,TRBJ2-3,TRBV20-1,TRBD2,CSASAGLAVTDTQYF,TGCAGTGCTAGCGCCGGACTAGCGGTCACAGATACGCAGTATTTT
many,TRBJ2-5,TRBV2,TRBD2,CASSDGSGDEQYF,TGTGCCAGCAGTGATGGTAGCGGGGATGAGCAGTACTTC
NA,TRBJ1-1,TRBV20-1,NA,CSANKLTEAFF,TGCAGTGCTAACAAGCTCACTGAAGCTTTCTTT
few,TRBJ2-3,TRBV19,NA,CASSMSGTTTDTQYF,TGTGCCAGTAGTATGTCGGGTACCACCACAGATACGCAGTATTTT
NA,TRBJ2-5,TRBV20-1,TRBD2,CSAPKGLAGAYYNEQYF,TGCAGTGCCCCCAAGGGACTAGCGGGGGCCTACTACAATGAGCAGTACTTC
NA,TRBJ1-1,TRBV30,NA,CARRMNTEAFF,TGTGCCAGAAGAATGAACACTGAAGCTTTCTTT
NA,TRBJ1-1,TRBV29-1,NA,CSPSKGGGITEAFF,TGCAGCCCCTCGAAAGGGGGAGGTATCACTGAAGCTTTCTTT
NA,TRBJ1-1,TRBV2,TRBD1,CASRKDRETEAFF,TGTGCCAGCAGGAAGGACAGGGAGACTGAAGCTTTCTTT